The 9 T cell receptor beta chains below come from one sample, sequenced in a study of PD-1 blockade in mismatch repair-deficient tumors. The protocol was immunoSEQ multiplex PCR, while the TCRdb copy is restricted to in-frame clones and leaves out a portion. The data contain roughly 84,000 clones, roughly 80% of them seen just once; the ten biggest clones take up roughly 2.6%. The sample consisted of peripheral blood, taken 12 weeks after starting pembrolizumab. Receptor source: an adult with mismatch repair-deficient cancer.

The table lists this clone with a few counts. The chain couples TRBV5-3 to TRBJ2-7, with 8 bases matching TRBD1. TRBV5-3 is placed among ORFs of uncertain function. V shed 4 bases, J shed 4 bases, and the junction held 10 bases outside the gene matches. This CDR3 is built from 15 residues. For the CDR3, the DNA is TGTGCCAGAAGCCAAGTCCGGGACAGGTCATACGAGCAGTACTTC. Residues: CARSQVRDRSYEQYF.

The rearrangement uses TRBV5-1 and TRBJ2-7; the D gene is possibly TRBD2 (6 bases). From germline, CDR1 is SGHRS and CDR2 YFSETQ. This CDR3 region has 15 residues. Trimming stripped 0 bases from V and 3 bases from J, with 13 bases between. CDR3 protein: CASSLGRGIIYEQYF. The CDR3 bases are TGCGCCAGCAGCTTGGGGCGGGGTATAATCTACGAGCAGTACTTC.

The chain links TRBV14 to TRBJ1-2; 11 positions match TRBD1. Germline CDR1 reads SGHDN; CDR2 reads FVKESK. The CDR3 sequence is 16 residues long. Unmatched junction bases numbered 14, after V lost 6 bases and J lost 8 bases. The CDR3 nucleotides are TGTGCCAGCAGTCGAAGGACAGGGGGCAAGTGGGGAGGCTACACCTTC. This sequence encodes CASSRRTGGKWGGYTF.

This clone appeared once. This chain joins TRBV1 and TRBJ2-1. TRBV1 represents a pseudogene. The CDR3 is 16 amino acids. CDR3 DNA: TGCACCAGCAGCCAGAGGACTCTCGGGGCAAACAATGAGCAGTTCTTC. Residues: CTSSQRTLGANNEQFF.

This clone was seen a few times. The chain uses TRBV28 and TRBJ1-1; TRBD1 might be the D (5 bases). Deletions cut 8 bases from V and 0 bases from J, with 10 bases between. CDR3 length: 13 amino acids. CDR1 and CDR2 (germline): MDHEN, SYDVKM. The CDR3 region has the DNA TGTGCCAGCCGGACAATCATGAACACTGAAGCTTTCTTT. Protein sequence: CASRTIMNTEAFF.

The table lists this clone with a count of one. The rearrangement links TRBV5-4 to TRBJ2-3, with 12 bases fitting TRBD2. Germline V lookup: CDR1 SGHNT, CDR2 YYREEE (reference sequence). The CDR3 has 16 residues. V trimming: 2 bases; J trimming: 1 base; junction bases outside the gene matches: 2. The CDR3 spells CASSLGLAGRTDTQYF. CDR3 DNA: TGTGCCAGCAGCTTAGGACTAGCGGGACGCACAGATACGCAGTATTTT. Full variable domain (remainder filled in from reference TRBV5-4 and TRBJ2-3): ETGVTQSPTHLIKTRGQQVTLRCSSQSGHNTVSWYQQALGQGPQFIFQYYREEENGRGNFPPRFSGLQFPNYSSELNVNALELDDSALYLCASSLGLAGRTDTQYFGPGTRLTVL.

This sequence joins TRBV6-1 and TRBJ2-1; 7 bases align to TRBD1. This CDR3 contains 12 residues. V gave up 2 bases and J gave up 13 bases; unmatched junction bases: 5. Germline V CDR1 and CDR2: MNHNS, SASEGT. CDR3 DNA: TGTGCCAGCAGTGAATTTGAGGGGGCCCAGTTCTTC. Protein: CASSEFEGAQFF.

CDR3: CASSLTLGLSYEQYF. The CDR3, as DNA: TGTGCCAGCAGCTTAACCCTGGGGTTATCCTACGAGCAGTACTTC. The chain combines TRBV7-9 with TRBJ2-7; unclear D gene. The CDR3 has 15 amino acids. The germline V and J ends were trimmed by 2 bases and 1 base, with 12 bases remaining between them. Looked up from germline, CDR1 is SEHNR and CDR2 is FQNEAQ (reference sequence). Based on the CDR3 plus reference TRBV7-9 and TRBJ2-7, the full variable domain is DTGVSQNPRHKITKRGQNVTFRCDPISEHNRLYWYRQTLGQGPEFLTYFQNEAQLEKSRLLSDRFSAERPKGSFSTLEIQRTEQGDSAMYLCASSLTLGLSYEQYFGPGTRLTVT.

V usage is TRBV4-2 and J usage is TRBJ2-6; D unresolved. Germline-derived CDR1 and CDR2 are LGHNA and YNFKEQ. The CDR3 extends over 14 amino acids. Trimming removed 5 bases from V and 1 base from J, with 6 bases in between. CDR3 in amino acids: CASSSGSGANVLTF. CDR3 DNA sequence: TGTGCCAGCAGCTCCGGGTCTGGGGCCAACGTCCTGACTTTC.